The subject of this entry is one TCR beta chain. Germline CDR1 reads MGHDK; CDR2 reads SYGVNS. The V segment lost 2 bases and the J segment 2 bases; nucleotides outside the gene matches: 3. This CDR3 has 15 amino acids. This specimen belongs to a study of blood T cell repertoires in COVID-19. The assay was immunoSEQ multiplex PCR, and TCRdb's table has in-frame clones only and misses some. Of about 400,000 clones listed, more than 75% are singletons. Sequenced material: peripheral blood. This receptor was taken from a human donor in a cohort sampled during active COVID-19. This sequence joins TRBV25-1 and TRBJ2-1; 7 nucleotides align to TRBD2. The CDR3 loop is CASSEGAGAYNEQFF. The CDR3 DNA sequence: TGTGCCAGCAGTGAAGGGGCGGGGGCCTACAATGAGCAGTTCTTC.